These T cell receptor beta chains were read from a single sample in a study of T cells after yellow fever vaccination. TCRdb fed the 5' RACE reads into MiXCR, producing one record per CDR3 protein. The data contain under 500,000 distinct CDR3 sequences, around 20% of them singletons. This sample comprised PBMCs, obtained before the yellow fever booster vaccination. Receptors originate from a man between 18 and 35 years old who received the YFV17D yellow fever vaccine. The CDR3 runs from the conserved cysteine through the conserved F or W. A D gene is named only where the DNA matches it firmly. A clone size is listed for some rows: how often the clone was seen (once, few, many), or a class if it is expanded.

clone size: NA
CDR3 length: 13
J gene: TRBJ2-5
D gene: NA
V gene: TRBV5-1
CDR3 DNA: TGCGCCAGCAGCTTGGAGTACTTAGCGACCCAGTACTTC
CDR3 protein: CASSLEYLATQYF

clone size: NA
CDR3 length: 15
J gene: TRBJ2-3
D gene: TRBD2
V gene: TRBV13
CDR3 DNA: TGTGCCAGCACACGGACTAGCTACATCACAGATACGCAGTATTTT
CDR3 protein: CASTRTSYITDTQYF

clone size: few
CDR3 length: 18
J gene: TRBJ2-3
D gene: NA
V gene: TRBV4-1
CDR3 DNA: TGCGCCAGCAGCCAACCAGGGATACTAGGGTTCGGCACAGATACGCAGTATTTT
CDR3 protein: CASSQPGILGFGTDTQYF

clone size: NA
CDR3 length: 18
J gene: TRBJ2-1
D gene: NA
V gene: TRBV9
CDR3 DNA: TGTGCCAGCAGCGCCAGCCTCATCCACCCTGGCTCCTACAATGAGCAGTTCTTC
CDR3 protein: CASSASLIHPGSYNEQFF

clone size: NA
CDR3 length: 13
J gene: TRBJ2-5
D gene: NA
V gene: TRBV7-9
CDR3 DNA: TGTGCCAGCACCAGGGGCAGGGTCGAGACCCAGTACTTC
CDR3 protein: CASTRGRVETQYF

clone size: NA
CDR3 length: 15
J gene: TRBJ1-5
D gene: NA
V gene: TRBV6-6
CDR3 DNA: TGTGCCAGCAGCCACGGGACACCTAGCAATCAGCCCCAGCATTTT
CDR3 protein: CASSHGTPSNQPQHF

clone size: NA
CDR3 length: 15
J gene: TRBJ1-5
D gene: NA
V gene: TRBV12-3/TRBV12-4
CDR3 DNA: TGTGCCAGCAGTTCCCCCGGGAATAGCAATCAGCCCCAGCATTTT
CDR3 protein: CASSSPGNSNQPQHF

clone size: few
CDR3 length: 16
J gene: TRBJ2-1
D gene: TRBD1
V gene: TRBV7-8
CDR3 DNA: TGTGCCAGCAGCTTAGCGCTACAGGGGCTGTACAATGAGCAGTTCTTC
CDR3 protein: CASSLALQGLYNEQFF

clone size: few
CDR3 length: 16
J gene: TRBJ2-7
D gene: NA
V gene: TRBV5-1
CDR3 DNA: TGCGCCAGCAGCGTCACTGACACGGACCTCTCCTACGAGCAGTACTTC
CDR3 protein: CASSVTDTDLSYEQYF

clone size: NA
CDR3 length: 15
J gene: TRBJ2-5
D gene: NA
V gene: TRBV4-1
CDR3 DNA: TGCGCCAGCAGCCAAGTATTAACATCTGCGGAGACCCAGTACTTC
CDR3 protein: CASSQVLTSAETQYF

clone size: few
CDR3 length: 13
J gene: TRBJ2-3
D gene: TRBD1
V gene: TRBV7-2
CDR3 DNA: TGTGCCAGCAGCTACGGACAGGGCGAGGCGCAGTATTTT
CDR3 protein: CASSYGQGEAQYF

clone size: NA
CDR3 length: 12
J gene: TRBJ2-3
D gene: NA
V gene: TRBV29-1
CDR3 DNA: TGCAGCGTTATCACAGCCACAGATACGCAGTATTTT
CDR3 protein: CSVITATDTQYF

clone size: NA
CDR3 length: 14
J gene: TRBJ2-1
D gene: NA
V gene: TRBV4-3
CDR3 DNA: TGCGCCAGCAGCCCCCACGACAGGCCCGCGGGGCAGTTCTTC
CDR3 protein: CASSPHDRPAGQFF

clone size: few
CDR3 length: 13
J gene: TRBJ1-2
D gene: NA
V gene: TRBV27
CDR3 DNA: TGTGCCAGCAGTTTTTACCAAGGCCAGGGCTACACCTTC
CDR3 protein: CASSFYQGQGYTF

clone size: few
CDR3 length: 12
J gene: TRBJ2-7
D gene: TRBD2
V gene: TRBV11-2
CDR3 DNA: TGTGCCAGCAGCTCCTGGGGGGGCGAGCAGTACTTC
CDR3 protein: CASSSWGGEQYF

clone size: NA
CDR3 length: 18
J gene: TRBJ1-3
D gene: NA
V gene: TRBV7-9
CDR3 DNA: TGTGCCAGCACCTTGTACGTGGGTTCCATGAGCTCTGGAAACACCATATATTTT
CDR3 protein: CASTLYVGSMSSGNTIYF

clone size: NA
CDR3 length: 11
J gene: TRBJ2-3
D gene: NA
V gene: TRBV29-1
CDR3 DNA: TGCAGCGTTAGGGGCCCCGGTACGCAGTATTTT
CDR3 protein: CSVRGPGTQYF

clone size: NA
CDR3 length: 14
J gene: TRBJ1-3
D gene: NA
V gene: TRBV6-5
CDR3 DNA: TGTGCCAGCAGTTTCGGGGAGGCTGGAAACACCATATATTTT
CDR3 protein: CASSFGEAGNTIYF

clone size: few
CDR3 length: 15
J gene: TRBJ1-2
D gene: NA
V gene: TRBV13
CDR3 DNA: TGTGCCAGCAGCTCTCAAGGACAGCCGGCGTATGGCTACACCTTC
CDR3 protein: CASSSQGQPAYGYTF

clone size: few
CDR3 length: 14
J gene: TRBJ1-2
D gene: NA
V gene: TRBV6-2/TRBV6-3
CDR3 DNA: TGTGCCAGCACCCCGGACACATCCCCCTATGGCTACACCTTC
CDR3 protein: CASTPDTSPYGYTF

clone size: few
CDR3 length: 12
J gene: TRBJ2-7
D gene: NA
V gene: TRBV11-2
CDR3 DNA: TGTGCCAGCAGCCTCTTGTCCTACGAGCAGTACTTC
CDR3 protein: CASSLLSYEQYF

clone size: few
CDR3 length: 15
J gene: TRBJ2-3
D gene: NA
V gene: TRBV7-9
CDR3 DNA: TGTGCCAGCACCCCACGTGCCGGACCCACAGATACGCAGTATTTT
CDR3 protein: CASTPRAGPTDTQYF

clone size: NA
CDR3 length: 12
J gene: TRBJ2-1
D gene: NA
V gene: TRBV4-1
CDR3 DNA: TGCGCCAGTTCCGGGGGTGTGGATGAGCAGTTCTTC
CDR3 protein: CASSGGVDEQFF

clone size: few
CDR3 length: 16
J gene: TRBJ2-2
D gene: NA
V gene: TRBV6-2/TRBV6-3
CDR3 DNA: TGTGCCAGCAGTGCCGTGCGCGTTCCTAGGACCGGGGAGCTGTTTTTT
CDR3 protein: CASSAVRVPRTGELFF

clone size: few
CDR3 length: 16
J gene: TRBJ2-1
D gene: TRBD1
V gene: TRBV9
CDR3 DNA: TGTGCCAGCAGCCCCCAGACAGGGGGTGACTACAATGAGCAGTTCTTC
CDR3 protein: CASSPQTGGDYNEQFF

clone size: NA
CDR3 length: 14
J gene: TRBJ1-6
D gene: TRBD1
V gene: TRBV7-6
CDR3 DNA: TGTGCCAGCAGGGGGACAGGGCGAGATTCACCCCTCCACTTT
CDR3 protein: CASRGTGRDSPLHF

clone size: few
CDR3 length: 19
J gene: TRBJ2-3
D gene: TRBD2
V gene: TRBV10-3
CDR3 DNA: TGTGCCATCAGCGACCCGTCCGGGACTAGCGGGGGGGCAACAGATACGCAGTATTTT
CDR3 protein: CAISDPSGTSGGATDTQYF

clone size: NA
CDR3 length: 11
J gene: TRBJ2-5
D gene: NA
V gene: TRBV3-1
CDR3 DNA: TGTGCCAGCAGCCTCGGGACAAACGAGTACTTC
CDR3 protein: CASSLGTNEYF

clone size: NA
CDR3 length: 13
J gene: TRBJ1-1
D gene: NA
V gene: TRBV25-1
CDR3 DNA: TGTGCCAGCAGTGACAGATCATACACTGAAGCTTTCTTT
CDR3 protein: CASSDRSYTEAFF

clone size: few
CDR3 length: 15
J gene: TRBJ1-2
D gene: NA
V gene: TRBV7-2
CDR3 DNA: TGTGCCAGCAGCTTGCGGGACGGGGGACTCTATGGCTACACCTTC
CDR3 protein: CASSLRDGGLYGYTF

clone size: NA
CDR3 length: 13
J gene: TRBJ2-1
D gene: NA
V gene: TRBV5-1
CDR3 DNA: TGCGCCAGCAGCTTGGGGCCAGGCTACGAGCAGTTCTTC
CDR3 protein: CASSLGPGYEQFF